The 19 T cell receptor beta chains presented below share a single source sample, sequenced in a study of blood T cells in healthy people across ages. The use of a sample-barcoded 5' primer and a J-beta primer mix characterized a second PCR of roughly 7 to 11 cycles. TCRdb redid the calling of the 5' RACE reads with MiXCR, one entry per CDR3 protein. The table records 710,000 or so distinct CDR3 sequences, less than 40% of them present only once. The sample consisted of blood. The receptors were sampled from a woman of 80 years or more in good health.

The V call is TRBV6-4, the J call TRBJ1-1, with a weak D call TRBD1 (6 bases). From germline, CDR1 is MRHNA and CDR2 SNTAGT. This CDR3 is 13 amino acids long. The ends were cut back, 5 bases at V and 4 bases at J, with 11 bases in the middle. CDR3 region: CASSNTGSTEAFF. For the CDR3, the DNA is TGTGCCAGCAGTAACACAGGGAGCACTGAAGCTTTCTTT.

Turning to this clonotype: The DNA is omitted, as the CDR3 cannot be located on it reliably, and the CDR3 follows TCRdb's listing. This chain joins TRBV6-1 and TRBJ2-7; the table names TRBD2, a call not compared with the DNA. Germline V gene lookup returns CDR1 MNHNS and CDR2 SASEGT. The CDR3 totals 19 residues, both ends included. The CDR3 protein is CASSLRFGSSGGTTYEQYF.

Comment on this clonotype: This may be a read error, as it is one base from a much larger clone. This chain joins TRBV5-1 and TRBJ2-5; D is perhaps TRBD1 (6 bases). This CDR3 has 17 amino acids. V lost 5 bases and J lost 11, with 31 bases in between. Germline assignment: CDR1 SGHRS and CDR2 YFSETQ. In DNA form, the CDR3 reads TGCGCCAGCAGTTCAGAAGGACAGTCCCCGGTGAAGGGTGAGCAGTACTTC. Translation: CASSSEGQSPVKGEQYF.

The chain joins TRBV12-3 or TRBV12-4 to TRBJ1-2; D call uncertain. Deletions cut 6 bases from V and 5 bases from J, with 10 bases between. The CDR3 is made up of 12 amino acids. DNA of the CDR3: TGTGCCAGCAGCCCAAAAGGGTATGGCTACACCTTC. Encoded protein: CASSPKGYGYTF.

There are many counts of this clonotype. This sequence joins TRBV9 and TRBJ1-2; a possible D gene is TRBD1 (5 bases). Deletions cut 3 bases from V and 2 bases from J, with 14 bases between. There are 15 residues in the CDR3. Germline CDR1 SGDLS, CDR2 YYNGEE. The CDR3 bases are TGTGCCAGCAGCGGCGGGGCAGAAAAAAACTATGGCTACACCTTC. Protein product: CASSGGAEKNYGYTF. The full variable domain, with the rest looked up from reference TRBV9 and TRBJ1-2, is DSGVTQTPKHLITATGQRVTLRCSPRSGDLSVYWYQQSLDQGLQFLIQYYNGEERAKGNILERFSAQQFPDLHSELNLSSLELGDSALYFCASSGGAEKNYGYTFGSGTRLTVV.

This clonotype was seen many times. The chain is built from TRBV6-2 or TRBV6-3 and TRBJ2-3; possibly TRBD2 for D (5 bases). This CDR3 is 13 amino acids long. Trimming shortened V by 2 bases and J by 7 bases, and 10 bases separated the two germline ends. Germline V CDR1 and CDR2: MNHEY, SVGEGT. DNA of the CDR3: TGTGCCAGCAGTTACACCAGAGGGAATACGCAGTATTTT. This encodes CASSYTRGNTQYF.

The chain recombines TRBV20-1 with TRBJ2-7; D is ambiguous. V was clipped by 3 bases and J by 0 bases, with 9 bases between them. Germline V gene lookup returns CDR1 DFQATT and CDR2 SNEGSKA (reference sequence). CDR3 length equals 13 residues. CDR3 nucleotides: TGCAGTGCTAGTCCCCAAAGCTCCTACGAGCAGTACTTC. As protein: CSASPQSSYEQYF.

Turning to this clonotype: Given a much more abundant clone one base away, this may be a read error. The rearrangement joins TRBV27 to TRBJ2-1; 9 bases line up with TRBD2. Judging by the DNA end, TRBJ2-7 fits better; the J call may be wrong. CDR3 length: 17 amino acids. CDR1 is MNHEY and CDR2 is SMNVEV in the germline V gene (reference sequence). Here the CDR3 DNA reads TGTGCCAGCAGACTGACGACAGCGGGGGGCTCCTACAATGAGCAGTACTTC. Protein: CASRLTTAGGSYNEQYF.

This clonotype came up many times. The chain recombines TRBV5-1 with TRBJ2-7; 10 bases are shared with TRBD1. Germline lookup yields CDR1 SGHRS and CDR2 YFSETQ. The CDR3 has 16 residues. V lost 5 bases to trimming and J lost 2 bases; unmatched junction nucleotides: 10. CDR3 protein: CASSTPGQGSPYEQYF. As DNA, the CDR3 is TGCGCCAGCAGTACACCGGGACAGGGGTCGCCCTACGAGCAGTACTTC. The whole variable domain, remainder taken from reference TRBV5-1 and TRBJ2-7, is KAGVTQTPRYLIKTRGQQVTLSCSPISGHRSVSWYQQTPGQGLQFLFEYFSETQRNKGNFPGRFSGRQFSNSRSEMNVSTLELGDSALYLCASSTPGQGSPYEQYFGPGTRLTVT.

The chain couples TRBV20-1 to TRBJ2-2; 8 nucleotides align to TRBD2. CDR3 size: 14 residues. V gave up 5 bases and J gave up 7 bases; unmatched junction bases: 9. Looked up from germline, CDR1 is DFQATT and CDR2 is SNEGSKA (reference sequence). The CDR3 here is CSARRRGAGGELFF. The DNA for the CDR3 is TGCAGTGCTCGCAGGCGGGGGGCCGGCGGGGAGCTGTTTTTT.

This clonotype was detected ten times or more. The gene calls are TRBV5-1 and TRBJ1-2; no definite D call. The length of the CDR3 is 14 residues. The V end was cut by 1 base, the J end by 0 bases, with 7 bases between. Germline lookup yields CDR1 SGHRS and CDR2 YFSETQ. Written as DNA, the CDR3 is TGCGCCAGCAGCTTGACCACAGCTAACTATGGCTACACCTTC. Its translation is CASSLTTANYGYTF.

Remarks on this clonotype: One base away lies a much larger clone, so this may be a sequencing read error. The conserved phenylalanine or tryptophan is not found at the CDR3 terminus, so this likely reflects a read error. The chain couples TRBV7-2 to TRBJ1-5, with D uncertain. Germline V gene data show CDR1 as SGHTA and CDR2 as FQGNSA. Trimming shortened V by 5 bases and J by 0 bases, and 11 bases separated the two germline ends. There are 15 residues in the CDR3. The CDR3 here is CASSLLRSSNQPQHC. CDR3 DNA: TGTGCCAGCAGCCTCCTGCGCAGTAGCAATCAGCCCCAGCATTGT.

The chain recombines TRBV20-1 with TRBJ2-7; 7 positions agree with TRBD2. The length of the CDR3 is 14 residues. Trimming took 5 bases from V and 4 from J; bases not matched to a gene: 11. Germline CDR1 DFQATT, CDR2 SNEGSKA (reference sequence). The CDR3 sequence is CSAGYYGRQYEQYF. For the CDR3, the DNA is TGCAGTGCTGGATATTACGGGAGGCAATACGAGCAGTACTTC.

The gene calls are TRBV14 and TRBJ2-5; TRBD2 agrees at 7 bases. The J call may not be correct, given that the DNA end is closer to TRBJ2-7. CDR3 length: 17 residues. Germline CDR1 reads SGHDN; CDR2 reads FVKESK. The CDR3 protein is CASSQESPWEGSHEQYF. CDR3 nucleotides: TGTGCCAGCAGCCAAGAATCCCCTTGGGAGGGTTCCCACGAGCAGTACTTC.

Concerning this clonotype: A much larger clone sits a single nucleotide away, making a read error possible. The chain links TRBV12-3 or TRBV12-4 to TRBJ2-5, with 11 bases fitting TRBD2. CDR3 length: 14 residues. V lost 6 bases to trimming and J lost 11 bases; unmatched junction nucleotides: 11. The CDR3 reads CASRPSGGWNEQYF. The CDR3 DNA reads TGTGCCAGCAGACCTAGCGGGGGGTGGAATGAGCAGTACTTC.

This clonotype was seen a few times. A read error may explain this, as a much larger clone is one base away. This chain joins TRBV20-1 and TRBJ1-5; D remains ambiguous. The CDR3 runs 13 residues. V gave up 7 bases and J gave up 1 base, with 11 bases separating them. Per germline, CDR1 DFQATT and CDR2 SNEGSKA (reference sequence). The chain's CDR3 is CSVISGSNQPQHF. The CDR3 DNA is TGCAGTGTTATTTCCGGCAGCAATCAGCCCCAGCATTTT.

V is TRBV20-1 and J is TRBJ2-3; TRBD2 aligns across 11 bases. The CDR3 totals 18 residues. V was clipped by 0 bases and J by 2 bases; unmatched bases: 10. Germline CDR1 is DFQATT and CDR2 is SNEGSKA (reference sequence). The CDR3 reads CSAREIYGTSGTTDTQYF. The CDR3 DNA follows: TGCAGTGCTAGAGAGATCTACGGGACTAGCGGAACCACAGATACGCAGTATTTT.

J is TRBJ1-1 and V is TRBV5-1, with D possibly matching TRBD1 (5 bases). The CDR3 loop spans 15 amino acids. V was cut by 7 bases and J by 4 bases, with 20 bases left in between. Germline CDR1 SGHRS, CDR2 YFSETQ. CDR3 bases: TGCGCCAGCCGATATTCAGGGCTCCGGGGCACTGAAGCTTTCTTT. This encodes CASRYSGLRGTEAFF.

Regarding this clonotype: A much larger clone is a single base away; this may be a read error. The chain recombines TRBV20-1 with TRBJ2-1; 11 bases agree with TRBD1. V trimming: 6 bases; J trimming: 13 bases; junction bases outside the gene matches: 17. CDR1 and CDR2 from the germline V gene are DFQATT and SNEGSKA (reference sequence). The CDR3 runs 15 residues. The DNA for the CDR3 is TGCAGTGCCCCGGAGGACAGGGGGCGGCGAGAGACCCAGTTCTTC. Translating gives CSAPEDRGRRETQFF.